These 16 T cell receptor beta chains originate from one sample sequenced in a study of T cell responses to AZD1222 COVID-19 vaccine. The assay was immunoSEQ multiplex PCR, and TCRdb's table has in-frame clones only and misses some. The data hold about 120,000 clones, with around 90% observed a single time. The sample in question was peripheral blood, obtained on day 0 of AZD1222 vaccination. Receptor source: an adult in good health.

In this sample, this clone turned up a few times. J is TRBJ2-3 and V is TRBV7-9; D perhaps matches TRBD1 (6 bases). Germline CDR1 SEHNR, CDR2 FQNEAQ (reference sequence). The CDR3 length is 13 residues. V dropped 10 bases and J dropped 3 bases, with 14 bases sitting between them. This CDR3 reads CATGIRGTDTQYF. CDR3 nucleotide sequence: TGTGCCACCGGGATCAGGGGTACAGATACGCAGTATTTT.

This clone was recorded only once. V is TRBV3-1 (or the pseudogene TRBV3-2) and J is TRBJ2-7; D uncertain. Germline values: CDR1 LGHDT, CDR2 YNNKEL (reference sequence). V was cut by 0 bases and J by 5 bases, with 8 bases left in between. CDR3 length: 13 residues. CDR3: CASSQELPHEQYF. CDR3 coding DNA: TGTGCCAGCAGCCAAGAGCTCCCCCACGAGCAGTACTTC.

The chain combines TRBV19 with TRBJ2-7; 8 bases fit TRBD1. Germline V CDR1 and CDR2: LNHDA, SQIVND (reference sequence). The CDR3 is 15 residues long. V lost 5 bases and J lost 0; bases outside the gene matches: 6. The CDR3 DNA follows: TGTGCCAGTAGTTCGGGACAGGCGTCCTCCTACGAGCAGTACTTC. The encoded protein is CASSSGQASSYEQYF.

V is TRBV6-5 and J is TRBJ1-2; D is unclear. V was cut by 5 bases and J by 7 bases, with 20 bases left in between. The germline gives CDR1 MNHEY, CDR2 SVGAGI. The CDR3 totals 15 residues. The CDR3 protein is CASSSHEREFSGYTF. The CDR3 nucleotides are TGTGCCAGCAGTAGCCACGAAAGGGAGTTCTCTGGCTACACCTTC.

The V and J genes are TRBV2 and TRBJ1-4, with 7 positions matching TRBD1. Per the germline V gene, CDR1 is SNHLY and CDR2 is FYNNEI. The CDR3 is 15 residues long. The ends lost 3 bases at V and 2 bases at J; junction bases unmatched: 3. CDR3 nucleotides: TGTGCCAGCAGTGATCAGGGGGGGACTAATGAAAAACTGTTTTTT. Residues: CASSDQGGTNEKLFF.

The V and J genes are TRBV28 and TRBJ2-7; D unclear. Trimming cost V 2 bases and J 0 bases, with 17 bases left between them. CDR3 size: 17 residues. Germline V gives CDR1 MDHEN, CDR2 SYDVKM. CDR3 protein: CASSLRLLSLSSYEQYF. CDR3 DNA sequence: TGTGCCAGCAGTTTAAGGTTGCTTTCTCTCAGCTCCTACGAGCAGTACTTC.

The CDR3 is CASSFGSSYNEQFF. Written as DNA, the CDR3 is TGTGCCAGCAGCTTCGGTAGCTCCTACAATGAGCAGTTCTTC. The chain employs TRBV11-2 and TRBJ2-1, with unresolved D. This CDR3 is 14 amino acids long. Per germline, CDR1 SGHAT and CDR2 FQNNGV. Between the trimmed V and J ends, which lost 3 bases and 0 bases, there was a span of 6 bases.

The chain carries TRBV5-4 and TRBJ1-6, with a weak D call TRBD1 (5 bases). Between the trimmed V and J ends, which lost 3 bases and 0 bases, there was a span of 10 bases. This CDR3 has 16 amino acids. From germline, CDR1 is SGHNT and CDR2 YYREEE (reference sequence). CDR3 in amino acids: CASSSGHSSYNSPLHF. The CDR3 bases are TGTGCCAGCAGCTCAGGACATAGCTCCTATAATTCACCCCTCCACTTT.

On this clone itself: This sample includes further DNA sequences coding for the same CDR3. In DNA form, the CDR3 reads TGTGCCAGCAGCTTAGATCTTGGGGGAACTGAAGCTTTCTTT. Its protein is CASSLDLGGTEAFF. J is TRBJ1-1 and V is TRBV11-2; weak D call: TRBD1 (5 bases). The germline CDR1 and CDR2 sequences are SGHAT and FQNNGV. V was trimmed by 0 bases and J by 5 bases, leaving 10 bases between them. This CDR3 spans 14 amino acids. Variable domain in full (rest from reference TRBV11-2 and TRBJ1-1): EAGVAQSPRYKIIEKRQSVAFWCNPISGHATLYWYQQILGQGPKLLIQFQNNGVVDDSQLPKDRFSAERLKGVDSTLKIQPAKLEDSAVYLCASSLDLGGTEAFFGQGTRLTVV.

The chain carries TRBV2 and TRBJ2-3; the match to TRBD2 covers 9 bases. V gave up 5 bases and J gave up 1 base; unmatched junction bases: 4. The CDR3 runs 15 residues. Germline CDR1 SNHLY, CDR2 FYNNEI. The CDR3 sequence: CASSLAGGGTDTQYF. CDR3 sequence (DNA): TGTGCCAGCAGTCTTGCGGGGGGGGGCACAGATACGCAGTATTTT. The full variable domain, rest sourced from reference TRBV2 and TRBJ2-3, is EPEVTQTPSHQVTQMGQEVILRCVPISNHLYFYWYRQILGQKVEFLVSFYNNEISEKSEIFDDQFSVERPDGSNFTLKIRSTKLEDSAMYFCASSLAGGGTDTQYFGPGTRLTVL.

This rearrangement joins TRBV27 to TRBJ1-2, with D unresolved. V gave up 6 bases and J gave up 2 bases, with 10 bases separating them. CDR1 and CDR2 from the germline V gene are MNHEY and SMNVEV (reference sequence). There are 13 residues in the CDR3. In DNA form, the CDR3 reads TGTGCCAGCAGGGGCCACGGAAACTATGGCTACACCTTC. Translated: CASRGHGNYGYTF.

The gene calls are TRBV3-1 (or the pseudogene TRBV3-2) and TRBJ2-5; weak D call: TRBD1 (5 bases). The CDR3 length is 14 residues. CDR1 is LGHDT, CDR2 YNNKEL, per germline (reference sequence). The V end was cut by 3 bases, the J end by 9 bases, with 17 bases between. The CDR3 DNA sequence: TGTGCCAGCAGCCAGCGGCAGGGCCATGGGGCCCAGTACTTC. This translates into CASSQRQGHGAQYF.

The CDR3 bases are TGTGCCAGCAGCCGGCGGGGGGAAAAACTGTTTTTT. Amino acid sequence: CASSRRGEKLFF. The rearrangement uses TRBV3-1 (or the pseudogene TRBV3-2) and TRBJ1-4, with a weak D call TRBD1 (5 bases). Germline CDR1 LGHDT, CDR2 YNNKEL (reference sequence). This CDR3 has 12 amino acids. V was trimmed by 4 bases and J by 8 bases, leaving 8 bases between them.

The J gene is TRBJ1-5, the V gene TRBV5-5, with D possibly TRBD1 on 5 matching bases. V lost 3 bases and J 4 bases, leaving 17 bases between the germline ends. CDR1 and CDR2 from the germline V gene are SGHKS and YYEKEE (reference sequence). This CDR3 contains 16 residues. The CDR3 DNA reads as TGTGCCAGCAGCTCCGTGCGGGGGAGTGGGAATCAGCCCCAGCATTTT. This translates into CASSSVRGSGNQPQHF.

The chain uses TRBV5-4 and TRBJ1-6, with a tentative D call TRBD1 (5 bases). The CDR3 totals 12 residues. Germline loops: CDR1 SGHNT, CDR2 YYREEE (reference sequence). CDR3 region: CAWGIYNSPLHF. Written as DNA, the CDR3 is TGTGCTTGGGGCATCTATAATTCACCCCTCCACTTT.

The V and J genes are TRBV10-3 and TRBJ1-1; D is undetermined. This CDR3 comprises 15 residues. CDR1 is ENHRY, CDR2 SYGVKD, per germline. V was trimmed by 0 bases and J by 10 bases, leaving 18 bases between them. Written as DNA, the CDR3 is TGTGCCATCAGTGAGTCGAGTGGCAAGGGATTTCTAGCTTTCTTT. This gives the protein CAISESSGKGFLAFF.